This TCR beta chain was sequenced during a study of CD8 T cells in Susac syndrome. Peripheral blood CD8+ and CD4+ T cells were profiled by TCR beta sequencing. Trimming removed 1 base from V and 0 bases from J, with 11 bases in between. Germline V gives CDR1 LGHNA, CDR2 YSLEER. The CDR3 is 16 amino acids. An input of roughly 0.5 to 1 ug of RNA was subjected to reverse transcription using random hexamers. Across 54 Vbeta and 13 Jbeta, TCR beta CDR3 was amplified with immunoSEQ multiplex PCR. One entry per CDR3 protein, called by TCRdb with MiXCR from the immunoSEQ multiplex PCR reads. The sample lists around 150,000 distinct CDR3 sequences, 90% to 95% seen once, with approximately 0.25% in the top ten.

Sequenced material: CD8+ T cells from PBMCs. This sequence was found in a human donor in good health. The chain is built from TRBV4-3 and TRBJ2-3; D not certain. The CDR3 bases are TGCGCCAGCAGCCAAGCTGTGTCAACAAGCACAGATACGCAGTATTTT. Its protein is CASSQAVSTSTDTQYF.